What follows are 6 T cell receptor beta chains derived from one specimen sequenced in a study of shared clonotypes between healthy human individuals. Only in-frame clones appear in the TCRdb table, and some are missing; sequencing was by immunoSEQ multiplex PCR. The sample gives a few million clones, just under 95% of which show up once; approximately 1.6% is in the top ten. Naive-designated CD8 cells lacked CD45RO, were positively enriched for CCR7, and omitted terminally differentiated effector memory CD45RA+ cells. The sample comprised naive CD8+ T cells from PBMCs. The receptors shown here come from a man younger than 35 in good health. Some clones in this sample may be carry-over from other donors' samples.

The rearrangement joins TRBV9 to TRBJ2-3, with unresolved D. This CDR3 has 15 residues. Germline V gene data show CDR1 as SGDLS and CDR2 as YYNGEE. Trimming removed 4 bases at V and 5 bases at J, with 17 bases between. The CDR3 DNA reads TGTGCCAGCAGCCCACCTTCGCCCGAGCGAGATACGCAGTATTTT. This encodes CASSPPSPERDTQYF.

This chain joins TRBV19 and TRBJ1-1, with D hard to call. Between the trimmed V and J ends, which lost 7 bases and 0 bases, there was a span of 9 bases. This CDR3 spans 13 amino acids. Germline CDR1 LNHDA, CDR2 SQIVND (reference sequence). CDR3 nucleotide sequence: TGTGCCAGTACCTGGACCCTGAACACTGAAGCTTTCTTT. It is translated as CASTWTLNTEAFF.

V is TRBV28 and J is TRBJ2-2; D is unresolved. V dropped 8 bases and J dropped 3 bases, with 16 bases sitting between them. The CDR3 is made up of 15 amino acids. Germline V gives CDR1 MDHEN, CDR2 SYDVKM. CDR3 protein: CASGRQKTYTGELFF. DNA of the CDR3: TGTGCCAGCGGTCGGCAAAAAACCTACACCGGGGAGCTGTTTTTT. Together with reference TRBV28 and TRBJ2-2, the CDR3 gives the full variable domain: DVKVTQSSRYLVKRTGEKVFLECVQDMDHENMFWYRQDPGLGLRLIYFSYDVKMKEKGDIPEGYSVSREKKERFSLILESASTNQTSMYLCASGRQKTYTGELFFGEGSRLTVL.

The gene calls are TRBV6-5 and TRBJ1-1; D ambiguous. Trimming removed 5 bases from V and 1 base from J, with 8 bases in between. Germline V gene lookup returns CDR1 MNHEY and CDR2 SVGAGI. CDR3 length: 13 residues. The CDR3 is CASSPTKNTEAFF. The CDR3 nucleotides read TGTGCCAGCAGTCCAACCAAGAACACTGAAGCTTTCTTT.

The chain combines TRBV30 with TRBJ1-6; no definite D call. The CDR3 contains 13 residues. V lost 3 bases to trimming and J lost 4 bases, with 7 bases between them. Germline V gene data show CDR1 as GTSNPN and CDR2 as SVGIG (reference sequence). As DNA, the CDR3 is TGTGCCTGGAGGACGGCATATAATTCACCCCTCCACTTT. Translation: CAWRTAYNSPLHF.

The chain recombines TRBV5-1 with TRBJ2-1, with a tentative D call TRBD2 (5 bases). Germline values: CDR1 SGHRS, CDR2 YFSETQ. Trimming stripped 3 bases from V and 7 bases from J, with 8 bases between. The CDR3 is 12 amino acids. CDR3 sequence (DNA): TGCGCCAGCAGCTGGAGGTGGAATGAGCAGTTCTTC. It is translated as CASSWRWNEQFF.